These 26 T cell receptor beta chains were sequenced from one sample in a study of cytomegalovirus exposure and HLA in healthy donors. Vbeta (60) and Jbeta (13) primers were used in the PCR. Using immunoSEQ multiplex PCR, the repertoire was profiled, and TCRdb retains in-frame clones only, with some absent. The data show 120,000 or so clones, more than 9% seen once. The sequenced sample consisted of PBMCs. The receptors derive from a woman younger than 35 in good health and CMV-seropositive.

This chain connects TRBV28 to TRBJ2-7; 9 nucleotides match TRBD2. There are 16 residues in the CDR3. Germline assignment: CDR1 MDHEN and CDR2 SYDVKM. The V segment lost 2 bases and the J segment 6 bases; nucleotides outside the gene matches: 11. The CDR3 spells CASSLSWLAGTGEQYF. DNA of the CDR3: TGTGCCAGCAGTTTAAGCTGGCTAGCGGGGACGGGCGAGCAGTACTTC. The variable domain in full, completed from reference TRBV28 and TRBJ2-7, reads DVKVTQSSRYLVKRTGEKVFLECVQDMDHENMFWYRQDPGLGLRLIYFSYDVKMKEKGDIPEGYSVSREKKERFSLILESASTNQTSMYLCASSLSWLAGTGEQYFGPGTRLTVT.

This chain's CDR3 is CASSPNLEWGELFF. The CDR3 bases are TGTGCCAGCTCACCTAACCTGGAGTGGGGGGAGCTGTTTTTT. This chain joins TRBV18 and TRBJ2-2; no definite D call. The germline V and J ends were trimmed by 3 bases and 8 bases, with 13 bases remaining between them. Germline CDR1 is KGHSH and CDR2 is LQKENI. The CDR3 sequence is 14 residues long.

The J gene is TRBJ1-2, the V gene TRBV29-1, with 10 bases aligning to TRBD1. Germline CDR1 reads SQVTM; CDR2 reads ANQGSEA. The CDR3 is 13 amino acids. Trimming removed 6 bases from V and 3 bases from J; junction bases left unmatched: 4. The DNA for the CDR3 is TGCAGCGTACGGGACAGGGGTGACTATGGCTACACCTTC. The encoded protein is CSVRDRGDYGYTF.

This chain uses TRBV5-1 with TRBJ2-2; the match to TRBD2 covers 8 bases. V lost 0 bases, J lost 2 bases, and 6 bases stayed unmatched. The CDR3 sequence is 17 residues long. Germline-derived CDR1 and CDR2 are SGHRS and YFSETQ. The CDR3 DNA reads TGCGCCAGCAGCTTGGATATTACTAGCGGAAACACCGGGGAGCTGTTTTTT. Translation gives CASSLDITSGNTGELFF.

The CDR3 reads CAIRIPGPGLAGETQYF. CDR3 nucleotide sequence: TGTGCCATCCGGATCCCAGGCCCGGGACTAGCGGGAGAGACCCAGTACTTC. The V and J genes are TRBV2 and TRBJ2-5; 12 nucleotides match TRBD2. Trimming took 10 bases from V and 4 from J; bases not matched to a gene: 16. CDR3 length: 17 residues. CDR1 is SNHLY and CDR2 is FYNNEI in the germline V gene.

The V and J genes are TRBV6-5 and TRBJ1-1, with D possibly matching TRBD1 (6 bases). Germline-derived CDR1 and CDR2 are MNHEY and SVGAGI. Trimming left V 6 bases short and J 4 bases short, with 12 bases between. This CDR3 comprises 13 residues. CDR3 in DNA: TGTGCCAGCAGGGAACAGGGAGTCACTGAAGCTTTCTTT. Protein: CASREQGVTEAFF.

The CDR3: CASSLTPRDRLSTEAFF. CDR3 in DNA: TGTGCCAGCAGCCTTACTCCCCGGGACAGGCTGAGCACTGAAGCTTTCTTT. The chain uses TRBV13 and TRBJ1-1; 8 bases line up with TRBD1. This CDR3 is 17 amino acids long. Germline V gene sequence: CDR1 PRHDT, CDR2 FYEKMQ (reference sequence). V was pared by 5 bases and J by 4 bases, with 15 bases of the junction left unmatched.

V is TRBV19 and J is TRBJ2-7; 8 nucleotides align to TRBD1. This CDR3 region has 14 residues. The germline V gene encodes CDR1 LNHDA and CDR2 SQIVND (reference sequence). V lost 6 bases and J lost 6; bases outside the gene matches: 10. The CDR3 loop is CASSFRDRSSEQYF. The CDR3 region has the DNA TGTGCCAGTAGCTTTCGGGACAGGTCATCCGAGCAGTACTTC.

The V call is TRBV5-1, the J call TRBJ2-7, with TRBD1 matching 7 bases. This CDR3 has 15 amino acids. Germline trimming cut 3 bases from V and 2 bases from J; bases unmatched to any gene: 8. Germline V lookup: CDR1 SGHRS, CDR2 YFSETQ. The CDR3 spells CASSWIPGQTYEQYF. The CDR3 region has the DNA TGCGCCAGCAGCTGGATCCCGGGACAGACCTACGAGCAGTACTTC. Filled out from reference TRBV5-1 and TRBJ2-7, the complete variable domain reads KAGVTQTPRYLIKTRGQQVTLSCSPISGHRSVSWYQQTPGQGLQFLFEYFSETQRNKGNFPGRFSGRQFSNSRSEMNVSTLELGDSALYLCASSWIPGQTYEQYFGPGTRLTVT.

This clone was found a few times. The chain uses TRBV10-3 and TRBJ1-1; TRBD1 is a possible D gene (6 bases). V was shortened by 7 bases and J by 5 bases, with 14 bases between the two germline ends. The germline V gene has CDR1 ENHRY and CDR2 SYGVKD. This CDR3 is built from 13 residues. CDR3 nucleotides: TGTGCCATCAACGGACAGAGGGGTACTGAAGCTTTCTTT. Amino acid sequence: CAINGQRGTEAFF.

The chain links TRBV4-2 to TRBJ2-7; 9 bases match TRBD2. This CDR3 is 15 amino acids long. CDR1 and CDR2 (germline): LGHNA, YNFKEQ. V was pared by 0 bases and J by 5 bases, with 5 bases of the junction left unmatched. The CDR3: CASSQDPGLANEQYF. The CDR3 DNA reads TGTGCCAGCAGCCAAGATCCCGGACTAGCGAACGAGCAGTACTTC.

The count of this clone is one. V is TRBV19 and J is TRBJ1-2; D is possibly TRBD1 (6 bases). V lost 3 bases and J lost 8, with 16 bases in between. The CDR3 contains 14 residues. CDR1 is LNHDA, CDR2 SQIVND, per germline (reference sequence). The CDR3: CASSIDQGLGGYTF. The CDR3 coding sequence is TGTGCCAGTAGTATCGATCAGGGGTTGGGCGGCTACACCTTC.

This chain connects TRBV28 to TRBJ2-1; no clear D gene. The germline CDR1 and CDR2 sequences are MDHEN and SYDVKM. Trimming shortened V by 7 bases and J by 0 bases, and 13 bases separated the two germline ends. CDR3 length: 15 amino acids. CDR3 in amino acids: CASTAHPSSYNEQFF. In DNA form, the CDR3 reads TGTGCCAGCACCGCCCATCCGAGCTCCTACAATGAGCAGTTCTTC.

The CDR3 reads CASSESLLAGGYEQYF. CDR3 nucleotide sequence: TGTGCCAGCAGTGAATCACTCCTAGCGGGAGGGTACGAGCAGTACTTC. The chain recombines TRBV25-1 with TRBJ2-7, with 12 bases that match TRBD2. Per the germline V gene, CDR1 is MGHDK and CDR2 is SYGVNS. V gave up 1 base and J gave up 4 bases; unmatched junction bases: 5. The CDR3 is 16 residues long.

This clone has only a few counts. The chain uses TRBV7-9 and TRBJ2-2; the D gene is possibly TRBD2 (7 bases). V gave up 5 bases and J gave up 5 bases, with 18 bases separating them. The CDR3 loop spans 16 amino acids. Per germline, CDR1 SEHNR and CDR2 FQNEAQ (reference sequence). The CDR3 DNA follows: TGTGCCAGCAGCCGGGGGGCGGGAGCCCTAACCGGGGAGCTGTTTTTT. It translates to CASSRGAGALTGELFF. The full variable domain, completed using reference TRBV7-9 and TRBJ2-2, is DTGVSQNPRHKITKRGQNVTFRCDPISEHNRLYWYRQTLGQGPEFLTYFQNEAQLEKSRLLSDRFSAERPKGSFSTLEIQRTEQGDSAMYLCASSRGAGALTGELFFGEGSRLTVL.

The chain joins TRBV30 to TRBJ2-3; the match to TRBD1 covers 9 bases. The trim removed 5 bases at V and 1 base at J, leaving 13 bases unmatched. The CDR3 runs 17 residues. CDR1 and CDR2 from the germline V gene are GTSNPN and SVGIG (reference sequence). The CDR3 coding sequence is TGTGCCTGGGACTCCGGGACAGGGTTCCCCCGCACAGATACGCAGTATTTT. Translated: CAWDSGTGFPRTDTQYF.

This clone turned up a few times. The chain carries TRBV18 and TRBJ1-1; D unclear. V lost 0 bases, J lost 7 bases, and 6 bases lay in between. The CDR3 spans 12 residues. Germline V gene sequence: CDR1 KGHSH, CDR2 LQKENI. As DNA, the CDR3 is TGTGCCAGCTCACCACCGGCCGATGAAGCTTTCTTT. Translated: CASSPPADEAFF.

The CDR3 spells CASSESGRRDEQFF. The CDR3 nucleotides read TGTGCCAGCAGTGAGAGCGGGAGGAGAGATGAGCAGTTCTTC. The chain couples TRBV6-5 to TRBJ2-1; TRBD2 aligns across 9 bases. The germline V gene has CDR1 MNHEY and CDR2 SVGAGI. The CDR3 extends over 14 amino acids. V lost 5 bases and J lost 8; bases outside the gene matches: 7.

The chain combines TRBV2 with TRBJ1-1; D remains unclear. The V gene lost 3 bases and the J gene lost 0 bases, with 8 bases spanning the gap. The CDR3 is 14 residues long. Looked up from germline, CDR1 is SNHLY and CDR2 is FYNNEI. The CDR3 DNA reads TGTGCCAGCAGTGAGGGCAGCCTGAACACTGAAGCTTTCTTT. Amino acids: CASSEGSLNTEAFF.

There are a few counts of this clone. J is TRBJ2-7 and V is TRBV28, with a tentative D call TRBD1 (5 bases). CDR3 length: 15 amino acids. With 3 bases removed from V and 6 bases from J, the gap between germline ends came to 18 bases. Germline V gives CDR1 MDHEN, CDR2 SYDVKM. CDR3 protein: CASSFYRSNSAEQYF. In DNA form, the CDR3 reads TGTGCCAGCAGTTTCTACAGGTCCAATTCGGCCGAGCAGTACTTC.

This clone was observed a few times. The gene calls are TRBV5-1 and TRBJ2-3; D may be TRBD2 (5 bases). There are 17 residues in the CDR3. Per the germline V gene, CDR1 is SGHRS and CDR2 is YFSETQ. V gave up 3 bases and J gave up 0 bases, with 17 bases separating them. In DNA, the CDR3 is TGCGCCAGCAGCTCCCCCCCTTCCAGCGGTAGCACAGATACGCAGTATTTT. Its translation: CASSSPPSSGSTDTQYF.

The chain joins TRBV29-1 to TRBJ2-5, with 11 bases fitting TRBD1. The junction had 7 bases not matched to a gene; V was cut back by 6 bases and J by 7 bases. The CDR3 spans 13 residues. CDR1 and CDR2 (germline): SQVTM, ANQGSEA. The DNA of the CDR3 is TGCAGCGTCGGACAGGGGGCGCATGGGACCCAGTACTTC. It yields the protein CSVGQGAHGTQYF.

This clone has a handful of counts. CDR3 DNA: TGTGCCAGTAGTCGAGGGGGGGTGCAAGAGACCCAGTACTTC. Protein product: CASSRGGVQETQYF. The chain recombines TRBV19 with TRBJ2-5, with a weak D call TRBD2 (7 bases). The length of the CDR3 is 14 residues. With 5 bases removed from V and 2 bases from J, the gap between germline ends came to 12 bases. Germline V gene data show CDR1 as LNHDA and CDR2 as SQIVND (reference sequence).

This clone occurred a few times. Written as DNA, the CDR3 is TGTGCCAGCAGCTTGTACGAGGAAGGCAATCAGCCCCAGCATTTT. Its translation: CASSLYEEGNQPQHF. The V call is TRBV5-4, the J call TRBJ1-5; D not certain. V lost 1 base and J lost 2, with 10 bases in between. CDR1 and CDR2 (germline): SGHNT, YYREEE (reference sequence). This CDR3 has 15 residues.

This clone appeared a few times. The V and J genes are TRBV28 and TRBJ1-2; a weak D match, TRBD1 (5 bases). This CDR3 is 14 amino acids long. Germline lookup yields CDR1 MDHEN and CDR2 SYDVKM. Trimming pared 6 bases from V and 4 bases from J, leaving 15 bases between. The CDR3 reads CASRLGGAVYGYTF. Written as DNA, the CDR3 is TGTGCCAGCAGGTTAGGCGGGGCAGTCTATGGCTACACCTTC.

The gene calls are TRBV6-1 and TRBJ1-1; 7 nucleotides agree with TRBD1. J lost 5 bases, V lost 5 bases, and 11 bases had no gene match. CDR3 length: 15 residues. Germline V lookup: CDR1 MNHNS, CDR2 SASEGT. This CDR3 is CASSPGSTGRTEAFF. The CDR3, as DNA: TGTGCCAGCAGTCCTGGTTCGACAGGGAGAACTGAAGCTTTCTTT.